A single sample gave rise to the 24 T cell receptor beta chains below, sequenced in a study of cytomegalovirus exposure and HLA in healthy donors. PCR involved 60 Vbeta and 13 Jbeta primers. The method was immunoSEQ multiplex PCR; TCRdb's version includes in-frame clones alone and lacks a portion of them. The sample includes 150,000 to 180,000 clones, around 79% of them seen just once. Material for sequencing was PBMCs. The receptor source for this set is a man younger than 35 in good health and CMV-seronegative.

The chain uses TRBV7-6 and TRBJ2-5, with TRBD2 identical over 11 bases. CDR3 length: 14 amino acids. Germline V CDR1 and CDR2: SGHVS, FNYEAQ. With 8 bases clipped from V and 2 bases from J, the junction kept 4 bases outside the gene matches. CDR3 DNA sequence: TGTGCCAGCCGGACTAGCGGGCCACAAGAGACCCAGTACTTC. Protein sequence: CASRTSGPQETQYF.

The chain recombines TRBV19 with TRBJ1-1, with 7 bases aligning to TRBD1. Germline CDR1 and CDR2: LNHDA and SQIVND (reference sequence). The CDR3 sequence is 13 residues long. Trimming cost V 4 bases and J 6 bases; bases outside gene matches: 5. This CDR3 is CASSTRDRPEAFF. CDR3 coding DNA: TGTGCCAGTAGTACGAGGGACAGACCTGAAGCTTTCTTT.

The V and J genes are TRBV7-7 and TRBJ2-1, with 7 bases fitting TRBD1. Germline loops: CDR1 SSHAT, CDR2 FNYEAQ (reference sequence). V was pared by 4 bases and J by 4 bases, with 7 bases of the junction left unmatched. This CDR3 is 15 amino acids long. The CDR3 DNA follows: TGTGCCAGCAGCTCGGGGACAGCCCCTTACAATGAGCAGTTCTTC. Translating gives CASSSGTAPYNEQFF.

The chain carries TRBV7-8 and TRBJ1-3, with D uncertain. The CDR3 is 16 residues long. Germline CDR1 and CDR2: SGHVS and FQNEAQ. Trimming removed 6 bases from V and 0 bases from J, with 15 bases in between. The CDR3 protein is CASRPAGRSSGNTIYF. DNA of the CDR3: TGTGCCAGCAGACCGGCGGGGAGAAGCTCTGGAAACACCATATATTTT.

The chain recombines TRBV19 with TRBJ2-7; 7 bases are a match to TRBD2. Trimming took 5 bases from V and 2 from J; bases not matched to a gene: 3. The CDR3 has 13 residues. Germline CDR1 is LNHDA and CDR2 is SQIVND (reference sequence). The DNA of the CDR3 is TGTGCCAGTAGTTATAGCGGGCCCTACGAGCAGTACTTC. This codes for CASSYSGPYEQYF.

The CDR3 loop reads CASSPIGDRDRGYTF. For the CDR3, the DNA is TGCGCCAGCAGCCCCATTGGGGACAGGGATAGGGGCTACACCTTC. The chain has TRBV5-1 and TRBJ1-2, with TRBD1 identical over 9 bases. This CDR3 region has 15 residues. After removal of 4 bases from V and 8 bases from J, the junction contained 12 bases not matched to a gene. The germline V gene has CDR1 SGHRS and CDR2 YFSETQ.

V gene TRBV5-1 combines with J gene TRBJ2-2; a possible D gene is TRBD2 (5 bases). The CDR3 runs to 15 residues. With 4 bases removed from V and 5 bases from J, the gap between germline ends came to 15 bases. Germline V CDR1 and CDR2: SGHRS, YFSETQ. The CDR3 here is CASSAAPGVTGELFF. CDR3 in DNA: TGCGCCAGCAGCGCGGCCCCCGGGGTAACCGGGGAGCTGTTTTTT. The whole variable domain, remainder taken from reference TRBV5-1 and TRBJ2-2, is KAGVTQTPRYLIKTRGQQVTLSCSPISGHRSVSWYQQTPGQGLQFLFEYFSETQRNKGNFPGRFSGRQFSNSRSEMNVSTLELGDSALYLCASSAAPGVTGELFFGEGSRLTVL.

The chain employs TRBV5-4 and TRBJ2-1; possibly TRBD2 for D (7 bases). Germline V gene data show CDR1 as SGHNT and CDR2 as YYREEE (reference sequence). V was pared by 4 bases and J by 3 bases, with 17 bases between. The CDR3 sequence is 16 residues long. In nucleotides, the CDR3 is TGTGCCAGCAGCCTAGGGGGGGACTCATTCTACAATGAGCAGTTCTTC. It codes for CASSLGGDSFYNEQFF.

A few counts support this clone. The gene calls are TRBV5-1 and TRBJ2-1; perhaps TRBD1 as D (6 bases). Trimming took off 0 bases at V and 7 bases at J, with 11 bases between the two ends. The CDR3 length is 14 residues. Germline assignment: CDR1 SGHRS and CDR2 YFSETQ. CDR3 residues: CASSLATGLNEQFF. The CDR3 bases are TGCGCCAGCAGCTTGGCTACAGGGTTGAATGAGCAGTTCTTC. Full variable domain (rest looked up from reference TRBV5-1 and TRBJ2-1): KAGVTQTPRYLIKTRGQQVTLSCSPISGHRSVSWYQQTPGQGLQFLFEYFSETQRNKGNFPGRFSGRQFSNSRSEMNVSTLELGDSALYLCASSLATGLNEQFFGPGTRLTVL.

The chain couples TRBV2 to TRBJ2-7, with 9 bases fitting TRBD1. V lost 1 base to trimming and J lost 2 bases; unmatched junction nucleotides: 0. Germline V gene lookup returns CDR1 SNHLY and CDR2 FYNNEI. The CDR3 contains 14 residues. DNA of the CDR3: TGTGCCAGCAGTGAAGGGGACAGGGCCTACGAGCAGTACTTC. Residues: CASSEGDRAYEQYF.

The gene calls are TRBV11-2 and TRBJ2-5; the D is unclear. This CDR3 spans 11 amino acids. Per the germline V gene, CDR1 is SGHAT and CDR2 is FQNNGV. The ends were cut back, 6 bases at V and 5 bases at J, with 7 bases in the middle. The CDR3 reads CASSRVETQYF. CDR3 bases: TGTGCCAGCAGTAGAGTGGAGACCCAGTACTTC.

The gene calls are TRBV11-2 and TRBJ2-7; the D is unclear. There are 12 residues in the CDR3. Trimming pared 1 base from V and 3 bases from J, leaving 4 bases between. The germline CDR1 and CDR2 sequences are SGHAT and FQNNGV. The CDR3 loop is CASSLGYYEQYV. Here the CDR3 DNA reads TGTGCCAGCAGCTTAGGGTACTACGAGCAGTACGTC.

CDR3 residues: CASSAVSSGEETQYF. CDR3 DNA sequence: TGTGCCAGCTCAGCAGTCTCCAGCGGGGAAGAGACCCAGTACTTC. This chain uses TRBV18 with TRBJ2-5; TRBD2 aligns across 7 bases. Germline CDR1 and CDR2: KGHSH and LQKENI. The CDR3 runs 15 residues. V dropped 5 bases and J dropped 3; count of bases not matched to a gene: 9.

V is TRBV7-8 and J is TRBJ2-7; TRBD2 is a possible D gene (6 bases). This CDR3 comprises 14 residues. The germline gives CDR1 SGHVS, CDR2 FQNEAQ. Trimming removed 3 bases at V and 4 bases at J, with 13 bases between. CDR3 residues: CASSFAGSLYEQYV. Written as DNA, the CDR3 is TGTGCCAGCAGCTTCGCGGGAAGTTTATACGAGCAGTACGTC.

The chain's CDR3 is CASSLPSQGVNYGYTF. The CDR3 DNA sequence: TGTGCCAGCAGCTTGCCCTCACAGGGAGTTAACTATGGCTACACCTTC. V and J are TRBV7-8 and TRBJ1-2; weak D call: TRBD1 (6 bases). Trimming took 3 bases from V and 1 from J, leaving 15 bases between them. This CDR3 spans 16 amino acids. The V gene's germline CDR1 is SGHVS and CDR2 FQNEAQ.

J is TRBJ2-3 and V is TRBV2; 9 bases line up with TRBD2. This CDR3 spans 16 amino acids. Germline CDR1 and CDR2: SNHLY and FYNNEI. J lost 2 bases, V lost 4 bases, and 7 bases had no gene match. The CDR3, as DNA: TGTGCCAGCAGTGTTTTAGCGGGGGCCAACACAGATACGCAGTATTTT. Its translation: CASSVLAGANTDTQYF.

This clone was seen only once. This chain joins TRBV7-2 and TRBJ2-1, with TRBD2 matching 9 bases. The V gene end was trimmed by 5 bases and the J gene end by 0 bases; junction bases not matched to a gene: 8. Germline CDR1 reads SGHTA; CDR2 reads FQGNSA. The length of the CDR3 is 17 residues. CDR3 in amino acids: CASSPQRGASSYNEQFF. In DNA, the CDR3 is TGTGCCAGCAGCCCCCAGCGGGGGGCCTCCTCCTACAATGAGCAGTTCTTC.

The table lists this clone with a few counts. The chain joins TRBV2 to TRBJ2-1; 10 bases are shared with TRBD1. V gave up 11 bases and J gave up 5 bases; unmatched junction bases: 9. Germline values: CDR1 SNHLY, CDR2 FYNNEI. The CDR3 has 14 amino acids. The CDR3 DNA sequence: TGTGCCTCAACGTGGGACAGGGGCCACAATGAGCAGTTCTTC. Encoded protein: CASTWDRGHNEQFF.

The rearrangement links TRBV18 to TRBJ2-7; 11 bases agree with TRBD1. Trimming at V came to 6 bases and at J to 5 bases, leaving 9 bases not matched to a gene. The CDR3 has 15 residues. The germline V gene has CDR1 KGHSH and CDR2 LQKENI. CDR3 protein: CASSILDRGLNEQYF. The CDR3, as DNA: TGTGCCAGCTCCATCCTGGACAGGGGGCTCAACGAGCAGTACTTC.

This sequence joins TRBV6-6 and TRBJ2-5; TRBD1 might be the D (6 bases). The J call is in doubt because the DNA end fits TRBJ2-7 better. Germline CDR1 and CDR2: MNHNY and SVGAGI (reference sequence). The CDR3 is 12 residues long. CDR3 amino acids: CATRGSFYEQYF. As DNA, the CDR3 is TGTGCCACAAGGGGGTCGTTCTACGAGCAGTACTTC.

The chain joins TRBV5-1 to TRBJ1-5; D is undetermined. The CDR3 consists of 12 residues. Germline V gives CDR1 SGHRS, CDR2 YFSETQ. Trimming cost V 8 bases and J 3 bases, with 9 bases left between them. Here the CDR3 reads CARRCLNQPQHF. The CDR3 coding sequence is TGCGCCAGACGGTGCCTCAATCAGCCCCAGCATTTT.

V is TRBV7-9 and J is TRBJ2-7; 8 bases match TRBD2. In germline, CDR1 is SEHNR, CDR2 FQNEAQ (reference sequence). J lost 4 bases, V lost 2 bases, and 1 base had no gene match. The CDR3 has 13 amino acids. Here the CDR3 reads CASSLRGGYEQYV. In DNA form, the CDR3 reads TGTGCCAGCAGCTTACGGGGGGGATACGAGCAGTACGTC.

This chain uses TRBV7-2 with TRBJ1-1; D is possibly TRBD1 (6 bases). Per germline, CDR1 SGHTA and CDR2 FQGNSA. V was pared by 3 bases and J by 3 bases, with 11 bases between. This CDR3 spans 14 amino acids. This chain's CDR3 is CASSFGGSDTEAFF. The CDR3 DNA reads TGTGCCAGCAGCTTTGGGGGCAGCGACACTGAAGCTTTCTTT.

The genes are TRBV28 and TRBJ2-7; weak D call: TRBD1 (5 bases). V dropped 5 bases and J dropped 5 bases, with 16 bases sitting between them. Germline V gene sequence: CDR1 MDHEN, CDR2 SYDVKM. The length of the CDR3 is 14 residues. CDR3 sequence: CASSLRQTRHEQYF. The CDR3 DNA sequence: TGTGCCAGCAGTCTGCGACAGACGAGACACGAGCAGTACTTC.